This T cell receptor (beta chain) is drawn from a study of shared clonotypes between healthy human individuals. Study outcomes and limitations: The four-donor shared clonotypes exceeded non-shared clonotypes in generation probability, with non-shared ones scoring lower.

As to this clone: Its target is not known.

The V gene lost 2 bases and the J gene lost 0 bases, with 10 bases spanning the gap. Germline assignment: CDR1 SGHTA and CDR2 FQGTGA. The length of the CDR3 is 16 residues. Assay used: immunoSEQ multiplex PCR; TCRdb lists only in-frame clones, some missing. The sample carries 2 million to 2.5 million clones, about 90% recorded once. This sequence was found in a man between 18 and 35 years old in good health. Some clones in this sample may be carry-over from other donors' samples. Sample: naive CD4+ T cells from PBMCs. Subset denoted: CD45RA+ positively selected. J is TRBJ2-2 and V is TRBV7-3, with a possible D match to TRBD1 (6 bases). The CDR3 DNA sequence: TGTGCCAGCAGCTTACTGGGGGCCCCGAACACCGGGGAGCTGTTTTTT. It is translated as CASSLLGAPNTGELFF.